This T cell receptor beta chain was recovered during a study of shared clonotypes between healthy human individuals. Trimming cost V 5 bases and J 4 bases, with 14 bases left between them. This CDR3 contains 14 residues. CDR1 is SEHNR, CDR2 FQNEAQ, per germline (reference sequence). The repertoire was sequenced with immunoSEQ multiplex PCR; TCRdb's copy has only in-frame clones and lacks some. This table holds over 2 million clones, 85% to 95% found once. The clonotype originates from a man aged 18 to 29 in good health. Specimen: naive CD4+ T cells sorted from blood. Subset here: CD45RA+ positively selected. V gene TRBV7-9 combines with J gene TRBJ1-2; D possibly corresponds to TRBD1 (6 bases). The CDR3 is CASSANTGIYGYTF. For the CDR3, the DNA is TGTGCCAGCAGCGCAAATACAGGGATCTATGGCTACACCTTC.